One T cell receptor (beta chain) is described in this entry. The target of this receptor is not known. Per-nucleotide qualities are absent, and no much larger clonotype sits a single base away. Libraries of naive CD8 T cells were generated from around 20,000 to 1,000,000 sorted cells, with 10%, 30% or 50% of the purified RNA used. On a BD FACSAria II, naive CD8 T cells were FACS-sorted as CD8+CD4-CCR7+CD45RA+ and collected into RLT Plus buffer. Nine to eleven TCR copies' worth of Jurkat RNA were spiked into roughly 19,000-1,000,000 naive CD8 T cell samples to test detection sensitivity. Enrichment of CD8 T cells was performed with RosetteSep CD8+ T Cell Enrichment Cocktail and Ficoll-Paque, after which ACK red cell lysis was carried out. This entry belongs to a study of molecular identifiers for immune sequencing clone quantification (dated by TCRdb to the late 2010s). In the study overall: For a replicate experiment, RNA from approximately 20,000 or 100,000 naive CD8 T cells was divided into five aliquots, and four of the five aliquots were sequenced. CD8 T cells were used in a methods study to benchmark molecular-identifier clustering-based TCR repertoire sequencing (MIDCIRS) and TCR RNA copy counting.

The paper's findings and limits, for the study overall: A single cell's worth of spiked-in Jurkat TCR RNA was reported detectable even among some 920,000 naive CD8 T cells. Without barcode sub-clustering, chimeric consensus sequences inflated TCR diversity; chimeras reached as high as 47%. The sizes of highly expanded clones could end up underestimated when identical TCR molecules share a barcode. Modeling gave about 3.2 recovered TCR RNA copies per cell versus approximately 11 by digital PCR, implying roughly 30% capture efficiency. In CMV-specific effector cells, clones with more than 20 RNA copies contained over 98% of molecules, whereas in naive cells such clones contained under 1% of molecules. The naive libraries included spiked-in Jurkat TCR RNA (roughly eleven copies' worth), and this Jurkat TCR RNA is not part of the donor repertoire.

The library was prepared using PCR. The instrument given in TCRdb is Illumina HiSeq 4000. Bulk TCR libraries were prepared as previously described, using TCR primers listed in Table S5. The Qiagen AllPrep DNA/RNA kit was used to purify total RNA. Before analysis, reads from multiple sequencing runs of the same library were pooled. The authors processed their data as follows. Reads were retained only if an exact TCR constant sequence was present, and the retained reads were trimmed to 150 nt and grouped according to their 12-nt molecular barcodes. Reads within each barcode group were sub-clustered using a 15% Levenshtein threshold, and quality-weighted consensus sequences were constructed for each RNA molecule. Non-functional sequences were discarded, and so were lower-count sequences lying one edit away from another sequence. Based on fitting two negative binomial distributions, any barcode sub-cluster with under 20% of the maximum read count was discarded. The raw public reads went through TCRdb reprocessing: fastp at Q25, MiXCR clone calling, in-frame beta chains kept. Every entry covers one CDR3 protein and lists the most common genes and DNA from its rows. Clone size and V and J calls follow TCRdb, not the original study. The sample contains 20,000 to 30,000 distinct CDR3 sequences, about 15% of them found a single time. Of the sample, 0.8% to 1% falls within the top ten clones.

V is cut by 8 bases and J by 4 bases, and the space between the germline ends is 12 bases. The CDR1 and CDR2 encoded by the germline V gene are SGHTA and FQGNSA. The CDR3 holds 13 amino acids from the cysteine to the phenylalanine. The entry retains the CDR3 DNA only, 39 bases that are in frame from base 1. Sequencing was done on a sample of naive CD8+ T cells from blood, with Jurkat cell RNA spiked in. The cell subset or site label on this specimen signifies: FACS-sorted CD8+CD4-CCR7+CD45RA+ naive T cells. The chain couples TRBV7-2 to TRBJ1-5; the D segment cannot be called with confidence. This receptor was identified in a human donor in good health. Some libraries in this study had Jurkat cell RNA spiked in. The bases read TGTGCCAGCGGCCATACGGTAAATCAGCCCCAGCATTTT. Its protein is CASGHTVNQPQHF.